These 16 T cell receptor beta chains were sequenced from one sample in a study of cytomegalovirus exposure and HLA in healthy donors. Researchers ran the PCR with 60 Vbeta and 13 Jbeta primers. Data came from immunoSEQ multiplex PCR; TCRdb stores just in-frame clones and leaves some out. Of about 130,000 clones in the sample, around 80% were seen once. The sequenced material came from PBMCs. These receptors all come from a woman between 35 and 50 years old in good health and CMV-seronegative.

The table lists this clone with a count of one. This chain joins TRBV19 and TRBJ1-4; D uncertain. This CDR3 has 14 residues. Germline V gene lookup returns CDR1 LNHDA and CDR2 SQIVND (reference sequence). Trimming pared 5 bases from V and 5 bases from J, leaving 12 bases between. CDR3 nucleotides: TGTGCCAGTAGTGACTGGACTGGAAATGAAAAACTGTTTTTT. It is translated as CASSDWTGNEKLFF.

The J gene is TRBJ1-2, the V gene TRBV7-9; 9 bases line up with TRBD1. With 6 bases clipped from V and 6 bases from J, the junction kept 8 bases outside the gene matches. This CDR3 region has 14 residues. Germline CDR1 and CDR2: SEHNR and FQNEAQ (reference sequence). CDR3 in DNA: TGTGCCAGCAGGCCCCCGGGACAGGGAAATGGCTACACCTTC. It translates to CASRPPGQGNGYTF.

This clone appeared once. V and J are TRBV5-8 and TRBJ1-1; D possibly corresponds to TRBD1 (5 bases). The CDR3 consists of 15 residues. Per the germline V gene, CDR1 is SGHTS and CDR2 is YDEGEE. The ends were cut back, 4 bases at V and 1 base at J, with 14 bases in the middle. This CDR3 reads CASSPPGGSNTEAFF. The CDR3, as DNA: TGTGCCAGCAGCCCGCCGGGGGGGTCGAACACTGAAGCTTTCTTT.

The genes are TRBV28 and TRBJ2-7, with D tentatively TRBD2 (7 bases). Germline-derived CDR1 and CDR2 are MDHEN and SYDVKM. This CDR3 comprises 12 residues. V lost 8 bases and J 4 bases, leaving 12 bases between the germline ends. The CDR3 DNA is TGTGCCAGCCTCGGGGGGCTATACGAGCAGTACTTC. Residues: CASLGGLYEQYF.

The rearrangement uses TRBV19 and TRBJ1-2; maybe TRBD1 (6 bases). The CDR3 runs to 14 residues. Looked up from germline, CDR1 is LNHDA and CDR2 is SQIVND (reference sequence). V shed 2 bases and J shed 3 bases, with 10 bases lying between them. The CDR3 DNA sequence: TGTGCCAGTAGTATATTCCCAGGGGACTATGGCTACACCTTC. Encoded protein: CASSIFPGDYGYTF.

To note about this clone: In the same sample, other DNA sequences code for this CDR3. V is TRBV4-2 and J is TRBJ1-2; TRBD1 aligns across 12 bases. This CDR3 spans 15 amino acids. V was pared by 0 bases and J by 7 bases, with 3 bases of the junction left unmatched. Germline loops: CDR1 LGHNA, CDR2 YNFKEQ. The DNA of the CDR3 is TGTGCCAGCAGCCAAGATCGGGACAGGGGGCCTGGCTACACCTTC. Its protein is CASSQDRDRGPGYTF.

CDR3 protein: CSVRRGYNSPLHF. The CDR3 DNA sequence: TGCAGCGTTCGCAGGGGCTATAATTCACCCCTCCACTTT. The rearrangement links TRBV29-1 to TRBJ1-6, with a possible D match to TRBD1 (6 bases). The germline V and J ends were trimmed by 5 bases and 3 bases, with 8 bases remaining between them. The CDR3 covers 13 residues. Germline V gene sequence: CDR1 SQVTM, CDR2 ANQGSEA.

CDR3 loop: CASSPLGSHTEAFF. Here the CDR3 DNA reads TGTGCCAGCAGCCCCTTAGGGAGTCACACTGAAGCTTTCTTT. The rearrangement joins TRBV7-9 to TRBJ1-1; D remains unclear. This CDR3 comprises 14 residues. Per germline, CDR1 SEHNR and CDR2 FQNEAQ (reference sequence). Deletions cut 5 bases from V and 3 bases from J, with 13 bases between.

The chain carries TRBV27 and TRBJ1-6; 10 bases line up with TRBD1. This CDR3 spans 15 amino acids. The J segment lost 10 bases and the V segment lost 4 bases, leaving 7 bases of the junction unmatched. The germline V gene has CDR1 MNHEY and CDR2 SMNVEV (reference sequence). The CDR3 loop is CASSSRDRGHSPLHF. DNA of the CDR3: TGTGCCAGCAGTTCCCGAGACAGGGGGCACTCACCCCTCCACTTT.

The CDR3 protein is CASSELSGNTIYF. CDR3 bases: TGTGCCAGCAGTGAACTATCTGGAAACACCATATATTTT. The chain combines TRBV6-1 with TRBJ1-3; no reliable D call. The CDR3 is made up of 13 amino acids. Trimming took off 2 bases at V and 1 base at J, with 3 bases between the two ends. Germline CDR1 reads MNHNS; CDR2 reads SASEGT.

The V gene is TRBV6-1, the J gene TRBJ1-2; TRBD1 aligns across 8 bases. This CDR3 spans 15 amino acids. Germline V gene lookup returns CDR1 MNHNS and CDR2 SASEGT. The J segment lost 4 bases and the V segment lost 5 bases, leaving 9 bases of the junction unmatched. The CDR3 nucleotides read TGTGCCAGCAGTCCAGGGGGCGAATTCGGCTATGGCTACACCTTC. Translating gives CASSPGGEFGYGYTF.

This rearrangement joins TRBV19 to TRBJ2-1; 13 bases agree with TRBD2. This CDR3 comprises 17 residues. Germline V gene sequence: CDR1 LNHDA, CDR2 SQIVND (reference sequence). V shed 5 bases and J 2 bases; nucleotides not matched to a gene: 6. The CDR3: CASSGTSGTLTYNEQFF. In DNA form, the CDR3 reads TGTGCCAGTAGTGGGACTAGCGGGACACTCACCTACAATGAGCAGTTCTTC. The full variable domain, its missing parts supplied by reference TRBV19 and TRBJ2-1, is DGGITQSPKYLFRKEGQNVTLSCEQNLNHDAMYWYRQDPGQGLRLIYYSQIVNDFQKGDIAEGYSVSREKKESFPLTVTSAQKNPTAFYLCASSGTSGTLTYNEQFFGPGTRLTVL.

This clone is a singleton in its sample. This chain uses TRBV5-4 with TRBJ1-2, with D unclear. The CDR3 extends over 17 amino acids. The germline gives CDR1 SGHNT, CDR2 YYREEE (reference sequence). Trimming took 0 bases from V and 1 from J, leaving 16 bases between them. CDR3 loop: CASSLAPGQSVNYGYTF. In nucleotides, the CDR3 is TGTGCCAGCAGCTTGGCCCCTGGGCAATCCGTTAACTATGGCTACACCTTC.

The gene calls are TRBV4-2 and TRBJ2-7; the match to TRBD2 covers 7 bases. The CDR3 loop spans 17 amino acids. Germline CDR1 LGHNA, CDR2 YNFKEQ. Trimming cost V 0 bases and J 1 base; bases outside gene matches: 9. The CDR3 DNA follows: TGTGCCAGCAGCCAAGAGGCGGGACTAATCCAATCCTACGAGCAGTACTTC. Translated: CASSQEAGLIQSYEQYF.

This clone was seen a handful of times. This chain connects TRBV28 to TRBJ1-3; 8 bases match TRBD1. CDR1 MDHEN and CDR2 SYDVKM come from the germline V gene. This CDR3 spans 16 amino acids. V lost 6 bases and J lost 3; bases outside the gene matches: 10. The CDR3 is CASRGAQGVGGNTIYF. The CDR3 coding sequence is TGTGCCAGCAGGGGGGCACAGGGGGTAGGTGGAAACACCATATATTTT.

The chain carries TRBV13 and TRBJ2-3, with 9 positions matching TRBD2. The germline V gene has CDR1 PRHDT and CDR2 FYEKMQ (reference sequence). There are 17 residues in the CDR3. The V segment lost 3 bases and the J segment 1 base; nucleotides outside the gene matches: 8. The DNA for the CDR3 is TGTGCCAGCAGCTTCGGGCGGGGGGGCCCTGGCACAGATACGCAGTATTTT. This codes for CASSFGRGGPGTDTQYF.